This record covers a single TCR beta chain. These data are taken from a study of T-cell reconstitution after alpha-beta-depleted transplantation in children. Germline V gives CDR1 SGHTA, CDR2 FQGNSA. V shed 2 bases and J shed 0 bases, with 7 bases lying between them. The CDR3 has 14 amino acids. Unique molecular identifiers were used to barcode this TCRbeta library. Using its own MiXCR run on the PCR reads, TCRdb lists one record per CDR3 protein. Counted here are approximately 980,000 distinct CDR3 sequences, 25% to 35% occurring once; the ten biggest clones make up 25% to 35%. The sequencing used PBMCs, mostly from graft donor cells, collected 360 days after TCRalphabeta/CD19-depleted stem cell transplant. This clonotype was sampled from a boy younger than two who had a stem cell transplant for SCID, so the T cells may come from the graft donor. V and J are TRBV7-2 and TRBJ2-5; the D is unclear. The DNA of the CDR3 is TGTGCCAGCAGCTTATCTCCCCACCAAGAGACCCAGTACTTC. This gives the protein CASSLSPHQETQYF.